Following are 24 T cell receptor beta chains from one sample sequenced in a study of cytomegalovirus exposure and HLA in healthy donors. Clones were read by immunoSEQ multiplex PCR, and TCRdb kept only the in-frame ones, dropping some. The sample contains approximately 150,000 clones, around nine tenths of which appear only once. Material: PBMCs. The origin of the receptors is a man aged 18 to 35 in good health and CMV-seropositive.

The V call is TRBV6-1, the J call TRBJ1-6; tentatively, D is TRBD1 (5 bases). Trimming took off 1 base at V and 10 bases at J, with 11 bases between the two ends. Germline V gene lookup returns CDR1 MNHNS and CDR2 SASEGT. The CDR3 has 14 residues. The CDR3 is CASSEGQGWSPLHF. CDR3 bases: TGTGCCAGCAGTGAAGGCCAGGGTTGGTCACCCCTCCACTTT.

The rearrangement joins TRBV6-1 to TRBJ1-1; D might be TRBD1 (5 bases). Trimming pared 7 bases from V and 2 bases from J, leaving 14 bases between. This CDR3 comprises 14 residues. In germline, CDR1 is MNHNS, CDR2 SASEGT. The chain's CDR3 is CASTLGGANTEAFF. The CDR3 DNA follows: TGTGCCAGCACCCTGGGGGGAGCCAACACTGAAGCTTTCTTT.

Here the CDR3 reads CSVERRSNTEAFF. The CDR3, as DNA: TGCAGCGTTGAACGTCGTTCCAACACTGAAGCTTTCTTT. The chain uses TRBV29-1 and TRBJ1-1; D gene unclear. Per the germline V gene, CDR1 is SQVTM and CDR2 is ANQGSEA. The CDR3 totals 13 residues. The germline V and J ends were trimmed by 2 bases and 2 bases, with 9 bases remaining between them.

V is TRBV12-5 and J is TRBJ2-1; D may be TRBD2 (6 bases). Germline assignment: CDR1 LGHNT and CDR2 FRNRAP. The CDR3 extends over 15 amino acids. The V end was cut by 7 bases, the J end by 8 bases, with 21 bases between. The DNA for the CDR3 is TGTGCTAGTGTGCTCGGGGGTGGCCCTTTTTATGAGCAGTTCTTC. Translating it yields CASVLGGGPFYEQFF.

This clone was seen a single time. The V gene is TRBV19, the J gene TRBJ1-3; D is unresolved. In germline, CDR1 is LNHDA, CDR2 SQIVND (reference sequence). The V gene lost 9 bases and the J gene lost 0 bases, with 9 bases spanning the gap. There are 13 residues in the CDR3. In DNA, the CDR3 is TGTGCCAGCGACGGGAGCTCTGGAAACACCATATATTTT. It specifies CASDGSSGNTIYF. The variable domain in full, completed from reference TRBV19 and TRBJ1-3, reads DGGITQSPKYLFRKEGQNVTLSCEQNLNHDAMYWYRQDPGQGLRLIYYSQIVNDFQKGDIAEGYSVSREKKESFPLTVTSAQKNPTAFYLCASDGSSGNTIYFGEGSWLTVV.

The rearrangement links TRBV2 to TRBJ1-1; TRBD1 might be the D (6 bases). CDR1 is SNHLY, CDR2 FYNNEI, per germline. V was pared by 7 bases and J by 2 bases, with 11 bases between. CDR3 length equals 13 residues. The CDR3, as DNA: TGTGCCAGCACTTTGGACAGCAACACTGAAGCTTTCTTT. Its protein product is CASTLDSNTEAFF.

The V gene is TRBV7-2, the J gene TRBJ1-1; D is unresolved. CDR1 and CDR2 from the germline V gene are SGHTA and FQGNSA. The CDR3 is 13 amino acids. V lost 5 bases and J 8 bases, leaving 15 bases between the germline ends. Written as DNA, the CDR3 is TGTGCCAGCAGCCCACCACTGGTTCCGGAAGCTTTCTTT. Amino acid sequence: CASSPPLVPEAFF. Variable domain in full (rest from reference TRBV7-2 and TRBJ1-1): GAGVSQSPSNKVTEKGKDVELRCDPISGHTALYWYRQSLGQGLEFLIYFQGNSAPDKSGLPSDRFSAERTGGSVSTLTIQRTQQEDSAVYLCASSPPLVPEAFFGQGTRLTVV.

The chain is built from TRBV5-4 and TRBJ1-2; D remains ambiguous. CDR3 length: 15 residues. V was trimmed by 1 base and J by 4 bases, leaving 14 bases between them. Per the germline V gene, CDR1 is SGHNT and CDR2 is YYREEE (reference sequence). This CDR3 reads CASSLYTNSGYGYTF. The CDR3 bases are TGTGCCAGCAGCTTGTATACGAATTCAGGCTATGGCTACACCTTC.

This chain uses TRBV6-1 with TRBJ2-4; D possibly corresponds to TRBD2 (5 bases). The CDR3 sequence is 14 residues long. V shed 2 bases and J shed 3 bases, with 8 bases lying between them. The germline gives CDR1 MNHNS, CDR2 SASEGT. The CDR3 sequence is CASSELGSKNIQYF. In nucleotides, the CDR3 is TGTGCCAGCAGTGAATTGGGGAGCAAAAACATTCAGTACTTC.

The rearrangement links TRBV27 to TRBJ2-2, with 7 bases aligning to TRBD1. CDR1 is MNHEY and CDR2 is SMNVEV in the germline V gene (reference sequence). After removal of 8 bases from V and 1 base from J, the junction contained 10 bases not matched to a gene. This CDR3 spans 16 amino acids. The CDR3 coding sequence is TGTGCCAGCGGCCACAAATGGACAGGGAACACCGGGGAGCTGTTTTTT. It encodes CASGHKWTGNTGELFF.

V gene TRBV5-6 combines with J gene TRBJ1-2; no clear D gene. The CDR3 extends over 13 amino acids. CDR1 and CDR2 from the germline V gene are SGHDT and YYEEEE. Trimming shortened V by 4 bases and J by 4 bases, and 11 bases separated the two germline ends. The CDR3 region has the DNA TGTGCCAGCAGCATGAGGGAACCCTATGGCTACACCTTC. Residues: CASSMREPYGYTF.

This rearrangement joins TRBV6-5 to TRBJ2-7; 8 bases are a match to TRBD1. V dropped 6 bases and J dropped 2; count of bases not matched to a gene: 6. Germline CDR1 is MNHEY and CDR2 is SVGAGI. The CDR3 loop spans 14 amino acids. The CDR3 DNA follows: TGTGCCAGCAGCTATAGGACAGGGCCCTACGAGCAGTACTTC. This gives the protein CASSYRTGPYEQYF.

The rearrangement uses TRBV7-2 and TRBJ1-5; 7 nucleotides align to TRBD1. The germline gives CDR1 SGHTA, CDR2 FQGNSA. The CDR3 has 14 residues. Losses at the gene ends were 5 bases for V and 3 bases for J; bases not matched to a gene: 4. The CDR3 coding sequence is TGTGCCAGCAGCCTACAGGGGAACAATCAGCCCCAGCATTTT. Residues: CASSLQGNNQPQHF.

J is TRBJ2-5 and V is TRBV5-1; 7 bases fit TRBD1. The CDR3 has 15 residues. V lost 2 bases and J lost 0; bases outside the gene matches: 4. Germline-derived CDR1 and CDR2 are SGHRS and YFSETQ. CDR3 DNA: TGCGCCAGCAGCTTCGGCAGGGGGTACCAAGAGACCCAGTACTTC. Residues: CASSFGRGYQETQYF.

The CDR3 coding sequence is TGTGCCAGCAGCTTCTCTACTGGGAGGAGCTCCTATAATTCACCCCTCCACTTT. It specifies CASSFSTGRSSYNSPLHF. The chain uses TRBV5-4 and TRBJ1-6; D ambiguous. CDR1 and CDR2 from the germline V gene are SGHNT and YYREEE (reference sequence). V was shortened by 2 bases and J by 0 bases, with 15 bases between the two germline ends. CDR3 length equals 18 residues. The whole variable domain, filled in from reference TRBV5-4 and TRBJ1-6, reads ETGVTQSPTHLIKTRGQQVTLRCSSQSGHNTVSWYQQALGQGPQFIFQYYREEENGRGNFPPRFSGLQFPNYSSELNVNALELDDSALYLCASSFSTGRSSYNSPLHFGNGTRLTVT.

The chain uses TRBV10-1 and TRBJ2-1; maybe TRBD1 (6 bases). Trimming stripped 4 bases from V and 4 bases from J, with 11 bases between. Germline V gives CDR1 WNHNN, CDR2 SYGVQD (reference sequence). The CDR3 has 14 amino acids. The DNA of the CDR3 is TGCGCCAGCAGTGGGGACACCTATTACAATGAGCAGTTCTTC. Its translation is CASSGDTYYNEQFF.

The chain couples TRBV5-1 to TRBJ2-1, with a weak D call TRBD2 (6 bases). CDR1 and CDR2 (germline): SGHRS, YFSETQ. CDR3 length equals 14 residues. Trimming took off 2 bases at V and 7 bases at J, with 13 bases between the two ends. The CDR3 nucleotides read TGCGCCAGCAGCTTCAACCTAGCGCGGAATGAGCAGTTCTTC. It translates to CASSFNLARNEQFF.

This clone has only a few counts. The rearrangement links TRBV7-8 to TRBJ2-7; 10 bases align to TRBD2. The CDR3 is 16 amino acids. Germline assignment: CDR1 SGHVS and CDR2 FQNEAQ. With V trimmed by 5 bases and J by 4 bases, 11 bases remained unmatched. The CDR3 sequence: CASSPHGTSVYYEQYF. CDR3 sequence (DNA): TGTGCCAGCAGCCCTCACGGGACTAGCGTTTATTACGAGCAGTACTTC.

This clone was seen only once. The J gene is TRBJ1-2, the V gene TRBV5-1; 8 nucleotides align to TRBD1. The V gene's germline CDR1 is SGHRS and CDR2 YFSETQ. V was clipped by 0 bases and J by 7 bases; unmatched bases: 5. The CDR3 is 14 residues long. The CDR3 here is CASSLEAGGVGYTF. CDR3 sequence (DNA): TGCGCCAGCAGCTTGGAGGCAGGGGGCGTTGGCTACACCTTC.

The chain links TRBV6-5 to TRBJ2-2; 9 bases are shared with TRBD2. The CDR3 spans 16 residues. Germline V gene sequence: CDR1 MNHEY, CDR2 SVGAGI. The junction had 7 bases not matched to a gene; V was cut back by 2 bases and J by 6 bases. The CDR3, as DNA: TGTGCCAGCAGTTACGGGTTAGCGGGAGAGGCCGGGGAGCTGTTTTTT. This sequence encodes CASSYGLAGEAGELFF.

This chain connects TRBV19 to TRBJ1-2, with D perhaps TRBD1 (6 bases). The CDR3 has 14 amino acids. Germline V gene data show CDR1 as LNHDA and CDR2 as SQIVND (reference sequence). V lost 5 bases and J 8 bases, leaving 18 bases between the germline ends. CDR3 DNA: TGTGCCAGTAGTCCCGGATCAGGGGTTGGGGGCTACACCTTC. Its translation: CASSPGSGVGGYTF.

This clone occurred once. The V and J genes are TRBV5-1 and TRBJ2-5; 11 bases line up with TRBD2. Per germline, CDR1 SGHRS and CDR2 YFSETQ. The V segment lost 0 bases and the J segment 4 bases; nucleotides outside the gene matches: 5. This CDR3 is built from 16 residues. For the CDR3, the DNA is TGCGCCAGCAGCTTGGGAACTAGCGGGAGTATAGAGACCCAGTACTTC. Encoded protein: CASSLGTSGSIETQYF. Full variable domain (missing parts from reference TRBV5-1 and TRBJ2-5): KAGVTQTPRYLIKTRGQQVTLSCSPISGHRSVSWYQQTPGQGLQFLFEYFSETQRNKGNFPGRFSGRQFSNSRSEMNVSTLELGDSALYLCASSLGTSGSIETQYFGPGTRLLVL.

This clone was counted between two and nine times. This sequence joins TRBV6-1 and TRBJ2-7; 8 bases are a match to TRBD1. Germline CDR1 MNHNS, CDR2 SASEGT. There are 14 residues in the CDR3. V was clipped by 7 bases and J by 0 bases; unmatched bases: 5. CDR3 in amino acids: CASTQGASSYEQYF. The CDR3 DNA is TGTGCCAGCACGCAGGGGGCATCCTCCTACGAGCAGTACTTC.

This clone showed up just a few times. V and J are TRBV5-5 and TRBJ2-2; TRBD1 agrees at 7 bases. The CDR3 totals 15 residues. The germline V gene encodes CDR1 SGHKS and CDR2 YYEKEE (reference sequence). Germline trimming cut 3 bases from V and 3 bases from J; bases unmatched to any gene: 5. The CDR3: CASSSQGVHTGELFF. The CDR3 DNA follows: TGTGCCAGCAGCTCGCAGGGGGTCCACACCGGGGAGCTGTTTTTT. Full variable domain (outside the CDR3, taken from reference TRBV5-5 and TRBJ2-2): DAGVTQSPTHLIKTRGQQVTLRCSPISGHKSVSWYQQVLGQGPQFIFQYYEKEERGRGNFPDRFSARQFPNYSSELNVNALLLGDSALYLCASSSQGVHTGELFFGEGSRLTVL.